This T cell receptor beta chain was profiled in a study of shared clonotypes between healthy human individuals. About the study: Used for every donor were three CD4 naive, three CD4 memory, two CD8 naive and one CD8 memory plate. Whole-study results and caveats: Among donors, clonotype sharing was expected to be affected by sequencing depth.

As handled by the study authors: As immunoSEQ supplied junction-only sequences (without quality scores), filtering differed. Measured with immunoSEQ multiplex PCR; TCRdb has only the in-frame clones, and not every one. V and J calls plus clone size are reproduced from that table; the DNA served to infer D and trimming. The sample consists of more than 900,000 clones, more than 75% of them appearing once. Germline V gene lookup returns CDR1 SGHKS and CDR2 YYEKEE (reference sequence). V lost 7 bases, J lost 0 bases, and 4 bases stayed unmatched. There are 14 residues in the CDR3. This clone was detected only once. The antigen remains unidentified.

Sequenced input: memory CD4+ T cells from PBMCs. Subset denoted: CD45RA-negative fraction. The sequence derives from a man aged 18 to 29 in good health. Some clones in this sample may be carry-over from other donors' samples. This chain links TRBV5-5 with TRBJ2-5; 9 bases are a match to TRBD1. The CDR3: CASGTGWDQETQYF. The CDR3, as DNA: TGTGCCAGCGGGACAGGGTGGGACCAAGAGACCCAGTACTTC.